This paragraph covers one T cell receptor beta chain sequence. It has no known antigen specificity. Base qualities are not at hand, and no much larger clone is one base apart. The record originates from a study of tumor-infiltrating lymphocytes in primary liver carcinoma (dated by TCRdb to about 2017). For context, the study as a whole: Hepatocellular carcinoma (four) or combined HCC and intrahepatic cholangiocarcinoma (one) was present in the five patients, who were three men and two women aged 30 to 69 years. The study combined TCRbeta repertoire sequencing, expression microarrays and whole-exome sequencing across five regions of each liver tumor, with adjacent normal tissue and blood. High reproducibility was observed for the technical replicate repertoires, with mean shared-clone rates roughly 0.87 and correlation coefficients above 0.98. A total of some 35 specimens from 5 patients went through TCRbeta repertoire sequencing, namely 25 tumor regions, 5 adjacent noncancerous liver tissues and 5 peripheral blood samples. Each sample produced roughly 3.65 to 7.13 million productive TCRbeta reads, and read depth showed no significant difference between tissue types. The five patients had tumors staged T1-T3 N0M0, with maximum diameters ranging from roughly 4.2 to 11 cm.

The germline ends are 10 bases apart after V is trimmed by 4 bases and J by 2 bases. Based on the germline V gene, the CDR1 and CDR2 sequences are SQVTM and ANQGSEA. Counted from cysteine to phenylalanine, this CDR3 has 13 amino acids. The DNA shown is the 39-base CDR3, in frame from base 1. The paper as a whole reports these results and caveats: Only the TCR beta chain was sequenced, which likely underestimates true repertoire diversity because unpaired alpha chains were not captured. Only 4 or 5 patients were included in the study, and the authors note that the findings should be validated in a larger study. Compared with blood, tumors had a significantly larger share of the repertoire taken up by the top 250 clones (p = 0.039). Bulk unsorted samples precluded comparing CD4+ and CD8+ T cell repertoires. Repertoire overlap was higher between tumor regions (mean around 36%) than tumor-adjacent (approximately 17%) or tumor-blood (roughly 14%) pairs, consistent with antigen-driven expansion.

Total RNA and DNA were co-extracted without cell sorting from around 20-30 mg of bulk tissue using the AllPrep DNA/RNA mini kit. Between November 2015 and early 2016, 4 or 5 patients in China with histopathologically diagnosed primary liver carcinoma had surgical resection. Chronic HBV infection was present in the patients, and the patients were treatment-naive at sampling. Pieces of fresh tumor and adjacent tissue were cut in half, with one half kept in RNAlater at -80 degrees C and the other half sent for histology. A constant-region primer and ProtoScript II reverse transcriptase were used to reverse-transcribe TCRbeta-specific cDNA from roughly 500 ng total RNA. The TCRbeta libraries were prepared through three rounds of nested multiplex PCR following a slightly modified ARM-PCR procedure. Each of the first two PCR rounds ran for 9 to 10 cycles using multiplex TRBV1-TRBV30 forward primers together with a Cbeta reverse primer. Sample barcodes and Illumina adapters were added in a final 25-cycle PCR with Deep VentR polymerase. Before sequencing, amplicons between 200 and 500 bp were purified from gel using a QIAquick gel extraction kit. The TCRbeta amplicons were sequenced with 250-bp paired-end reads on an Illumina HiSeq 2500. Under the source paper's analysis protocol: Trimmomatic v0.33 was used to quality-trim the reads, and FLASH v1.2.11 was used to merge paired reads so that full CDR3 sequences could be recovered. V, D and J germline segments were assigned to the rearranged TCRbeta sequences by MiGEC v1.2.1b. Clonotype statistics and Shannon-Wiener diversity indices were calculated with VDJtools v1.0.0. Except for diversity analysis, only the 250 most abundant clonotypes of each sample were used in subsequent analyses to reduce sampling bias. The public reads were run again by TCRdb, first through fastp at Q25 and then through MiXCR, and only productive beta chains were kept. All rows with the same CDR3 protein become a single entry with the most common DNA and genes. TCRdb's processing, not the authors' own work, is the source of the V and J calls. The sample data list over 100,000 distinct CDR3 sequences, and around 70% of these were observed just once. The ten biggest clones cover 8% to 9% of the sample.

This TCR was recovered from a woman aged 55-69 years with primary liver carcinoma and hepatitis B virus infection. The sample taken for sequencing was tumor-adjacent normal liver tissue. The chain is made from TRBV29-1 and TRBJ2-3, with the D gene not clear enough to name. The CDR3 corresponds to CSVVPLITDTQYF. Read as DNA, the sequence is TGCAGCGTTGTCCCGCTGATCACAGATACGCAGTATTTT.